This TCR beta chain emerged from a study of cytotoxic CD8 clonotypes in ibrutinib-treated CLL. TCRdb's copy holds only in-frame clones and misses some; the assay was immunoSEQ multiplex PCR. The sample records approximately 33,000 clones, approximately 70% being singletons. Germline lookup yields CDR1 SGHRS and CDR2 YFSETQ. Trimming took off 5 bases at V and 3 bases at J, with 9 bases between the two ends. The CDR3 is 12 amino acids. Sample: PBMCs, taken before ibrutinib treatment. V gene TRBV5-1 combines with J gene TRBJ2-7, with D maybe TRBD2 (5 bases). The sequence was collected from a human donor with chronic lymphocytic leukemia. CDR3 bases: TGCGCCAGCAGGGACGGGGACTACGAGCAGTACTTC. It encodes CASRDGDYEQYF. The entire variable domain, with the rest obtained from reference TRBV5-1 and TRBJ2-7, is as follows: KAGVTQTPRYLIKTRGQQVTLSCSPISGHRSVSWYQQTPGQGLQFLFEYFSETQRNKGNFPGRFSGRQFSNSRSEMNVSTLELGDSALYLCASRDGDYEQYFGPGTRLTVT.